Listed below are T cell receptor beta chains from one sample, sequenced in a study of graft-versus-host responses after intestinal transplantation. The antigens of these receptors remain unknown. Sequencing was performed with immunoSEQ multiplex PCR; in TCRdb, only in-frame clones are kept and a portion is missing. The sample gives around 100,000 clones, 90% to 95% of which show up once; 1.2% is in the top ten. Sequencing was performed on unstimulated CD8+ T cells sorted from spleen or lymph node cells, taken before transplant. These TCRs come from a human donor who was the organ donor for an intestinal transplant. CDR3s leave out the opening cysteine and the closing phenylalanine or tryptophan. Expanded clones are given a class, and other clones once, few, many or no size at all.

abundance: -; v_gene: TRBV6-1; len: 13; CDR3aa: ASSDPGDLKETQY
abundance: -; v_gene: TRBV15; len: 12; CDR3aa: ATSARTGGSEQY
abundance: -; v_gene: TRBV5-1; len: 14; CDR3aa: ASSFAPGQWAYEQY
abundance: -; v_gene: TRBV2; len: 14; CDR3aa: ASSTFTGTGANVLT
abundance: -; v_gene: TRBV15; len: 14; CDR3aa: ATSRDRGTSAYEQY
abundance: -; v_gene: TRBV5-5; len: 10; CDR3aa: ASSLGGREQY
abundance: -; v_gene: TRBV13; len: 12; CDR3aa: ASSWGRGSKTQY
abundance: -; v_gene: TRBV4-2; len: 14; CDR3aa: ASSLATGQGSEPQH
abundance: -; v_gene: TRBV9; len: 13; CDR3aa: ASSVGSNPSYEQY
abundance: -; v_gene: TRBV9; len: 13; CDR3aa: ASSVSGSSVGTQY
abundance: -; v_gene: TRBV6-6; len: 11; CDR3aa: ASGIAAGGEQY
abundance: -; v_gene: TRBV13; len: 12; CDR3aa: ASSVLLAKNIQY
abundance: -; v_gene: TRBV6-1; len: 10; CDR3aa: ASSEGAKGQF
abundance: -; v_gene: TRBV4-1; len: 15; CDR3aa: ASSQDPGLAAYNEQF
abundance: -; v_gene: TRBV19; len: 12; CDR3aa: ASRKSIMNTEAF
abundance: -; v_gene: TRBV4-1; len: 12; CDR3aa: ASSQDGGNYGYT
abundance: -; v_gene: TRBV27; len: 11; CDR3aa: ASSLRTNYGYT
abundance: -; v_gene: TRBV29-1; len: 10; CDR3aa: SVGIDTGELF
abundance: once; v_gene: TRBV5-1; len: 15; CDR3aa: ASSFASTGDRNYEQY
abundance: once; v_gene: TRBV5-6; len: 14; CDR3aa: ASSLATSSVSYEQY
abundance: -; v_gene: TRBV6-5; len: 13; CDR3aa: ASSYSYQHQETQY
abundance: -; v_gene: TRBV5-5; len: 14; CDR3aa: ASSLATDAFNTEAF
abundance: -; v_gene: TRBV28; len: 12; CDR3aa: ATEPSGNGETQY
abundance: -; v_gene: TRBV4-1; len: 12; CDR3aa: ASSPVGSTDTQY
abundance: -; v_gene: TRBV27; len: 17; CDR3aa: ASSLYGGLAGGPTGELF
abundance: once; v_gene: TRBV7-9; len: 16; CDR3aa: ASSSGGDAGTRDYGYT
abundance: -; v_gene: TRBV30; len: 14; CDR3aa: AWSGGLGGSNQPQH
abundance: -; v_gene: TRBV6-5; len: 13; CDR3aa: ASSGLAGNTGELF
abundance: -; v_gene: TRBV19; len: 13; CDR3aa: ASSIAAGGPDEQF
abundance: once; v_gene: TRBV30; len: 10; CDR3aa: AWSPTGGTIY
abundance: -; v_gene: TRBV6-5; len: 13; CDR3aa: ASSYQDRGHTEAF